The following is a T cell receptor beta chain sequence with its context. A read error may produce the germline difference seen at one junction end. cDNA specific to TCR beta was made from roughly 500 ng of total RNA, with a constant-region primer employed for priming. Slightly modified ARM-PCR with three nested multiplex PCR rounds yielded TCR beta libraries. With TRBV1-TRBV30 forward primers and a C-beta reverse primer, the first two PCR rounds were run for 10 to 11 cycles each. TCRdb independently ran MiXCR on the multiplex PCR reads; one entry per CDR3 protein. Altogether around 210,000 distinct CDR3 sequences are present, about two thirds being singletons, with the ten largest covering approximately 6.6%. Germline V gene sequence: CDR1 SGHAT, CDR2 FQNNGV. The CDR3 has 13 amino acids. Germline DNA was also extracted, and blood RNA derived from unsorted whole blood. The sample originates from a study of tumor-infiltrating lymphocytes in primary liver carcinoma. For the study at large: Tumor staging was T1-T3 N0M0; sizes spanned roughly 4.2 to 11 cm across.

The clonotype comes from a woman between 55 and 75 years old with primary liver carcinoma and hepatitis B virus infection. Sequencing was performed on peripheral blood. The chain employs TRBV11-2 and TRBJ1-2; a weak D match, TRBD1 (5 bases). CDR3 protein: CDSSPRHLSGYTF. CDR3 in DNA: TGCGACAGCAGCCCCCGACATCTGAGTGGCTACACCTTC.